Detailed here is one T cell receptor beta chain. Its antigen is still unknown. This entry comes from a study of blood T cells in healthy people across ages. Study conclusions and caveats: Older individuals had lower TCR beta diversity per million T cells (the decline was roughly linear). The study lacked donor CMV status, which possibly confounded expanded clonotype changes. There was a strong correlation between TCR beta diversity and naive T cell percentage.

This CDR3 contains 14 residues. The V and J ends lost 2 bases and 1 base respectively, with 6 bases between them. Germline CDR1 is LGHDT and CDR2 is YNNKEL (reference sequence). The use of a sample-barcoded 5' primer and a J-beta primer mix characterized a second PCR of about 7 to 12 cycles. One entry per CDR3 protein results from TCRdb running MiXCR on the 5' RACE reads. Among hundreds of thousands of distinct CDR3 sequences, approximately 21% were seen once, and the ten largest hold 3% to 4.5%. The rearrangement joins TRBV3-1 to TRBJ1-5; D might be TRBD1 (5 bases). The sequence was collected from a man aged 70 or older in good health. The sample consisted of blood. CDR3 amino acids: CASSQWGSNQPQHF. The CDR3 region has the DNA TGTGCCAGCAGCCAATGGGGGAGCAATCAGCCCCAGCATTTT.